This entry lists 16 T cell receptor beta chains sequenced from one sample in a study of cytomegalovirus exposure and HLA in healthy donors. The PCR was carried out with 60 Vbeta primers and 13 Jbeta primers. Libraries were prepared by immunoSEQ multiplex PCR; TCRdb keeps only in-frame clonotypes and omits some of them. This table holds fewer than 200,000 clones, 82% found once. The sample was PBMCs. These receptors originate from a male donor in good health and CMV-seronegative.

The V call is TRBV2, the J call TRBJ2-2; weak D call: TRBD1 (7 bases). This CDR3 is 15 amino acids long. Germline-derived CDR1 and CDR2 are SNHLY and FYNNEI. Trimming removed 6 bases at V and 5 bases at J, with 16 bases between. CDR3: CASREGARVTGELFF. DNA for the CDR3: TGTGCCAGCAGGGAGGGGGCTAGAGTTACCGGGGAGCTGTTTTTT.

This chain links TRBV6-1 with TRBJ1-1; 9 bases align to TRBD1. Per germline, CDR1 MNHNS and CDR2 SASEGT. This CDR3 region has 13 residues. Germline trimming cut 6 bases from V and 7 bases from J; bases unmatched to any gene: 6. In nucleotides, the CDR3 is TGTGCCAGCAGCCCAACAGGGGGCCTTGAAGCTTTCTTT. Its protein product is CASSPTGGLEAFF.

J is TRBJ1-1 and V is TRBV11-3, with D unresolved. Germline CDR1 SGHNT, CDR2 YENEEA. V was shortened by 2 bases and J by 0 bases, with 4 bases between the two germline ends. This CDR3 comprises 13 residues. The CDR3 bases are TGTGCCAGCAGCTTATCAGTGAACACTGAAGCTTTCTTT. Amino acids: CASSLSVNTEAFF.

This clone was found a few times. The chain combines TRBV18 with TRBJ2-3; D possibly corresponds to TRBD2 (7 bases). Germline V gene lookup returns CDR1 KGHSH and CDR2 LQKENI. CDR3 length equals 15 residues. The V end was cut by 6 bases, the J end by 1 base, with 14 bases between. This CDR3 reads CASSPREGGTDTQYF. The CDR3 DNA follows: TGTGCCAGCTCTCCCAGGGAGGGGGGCACAGATACGCAGTATTTT.

This chain uses TRBV5-1 with TRBJ1-1; perhaps TRBD1 as D (6 bases). The CDR3 has 15 amino acids. CDR1 is SGHRS and CDR2 is YFSETQ in the germline V gene. Trimming removed 0 bases from V and 2 bases from J, with 11 bases in between. Here the CDR3 DNA reads TGCGCCAGCAGCTTGGCGGGCAGGGGAAACACTGAAGCTTTCTTT. Residues: CASSLAGRGNTEAFF.

The rearrangement uses TRBV4-3 and TRBJ1-2; D might be TRBD1 (5 bases). This CDR3 contains 15 residues. CDR1 and CDR2 from the germline V gene are LGHNA and YSLEER. Trimming shortened V by 1 base and J by 8 bases, and 17 bases separated the two germline ends. The CDR3 protein is CASSQGVQTGGGYTF. CDR3 sequence (DNA): TGCGCCAGCAGCCAAGGTGTCCAAACGGGGGGAGGCTACACCTTC.

V usage is TRBV5-1 and J usage is TRBJ2-4; 8 positions match TRBD2. Trimming took 4 bases from V and 0 from J; bases not matched to a gene: 6. This CDR3 contains 16 residues. Germline assignment: CDR1 SGHRS and CDR2 YFSETQ. CDR3 protein: CASSLGGATAKNIQYF. CDR3 DNA sequence: TGCGCCAGCAGCCTCGGGGGGGCGACAGCCAAAAACATTCAGTACTTC.

V usage is TRBV7-3 and J usage is TRBJ2-1; 12 bases agree with TRBD2. The germline CDR1 and CDR2 sequences are SGHTA and FQGTGA. V shed 2 bases and J 10 bases; nucleotides not matched to a gene: 6. The CDR3 extends over 15 amino acids. The CDR3 sequence: CASSLRLAGADEQFF. In nucleotides, the CDR3 is TGTGCCAGCAGCTTACGACTAGCGGGGGCTGACGAGCAGTTCTTC.

V and J are TRBV5-1 and TRBJ2-7; 14 bases align to TRBD2. The CDR3 consists of 17 residues. Germline V CDR1 and CDR2: SGHRS, YFSETQ. With 2 bases clipped from V and 7 bases from J, the junction kept 11 bases outside the gene matches. In nucleotides, the CDR3 is TGCGCCAGCAGCTTATCTCCGGGACTAGCGGGAGTAGGAGAGCAGTACTTC. Translated, it gives CASSLSPGLAGVGEQYF.

This chain connects TRBV7-3 to TRBJ2-2, with 12 nucleotides matching TRBD1. This CDR3 has 15 amino acids. Germline CDR1 is SGHTA and CDR2 is FQGTGA. Trimming took 5 bases from V and 6 from J; bases not matched to a gene: 4. Here the CDR3 DNA reads TGTGCCAGCAGCGGTGGGACAGGGGGCGCCGGGGAGCTGTTTTTT. Translating it yields CASSGGTGGAGELFF.

The chain is built from TRBV28 and TRBJ2-1, with D unclear. The CDR3 has 14 residues. V lost 3 bases and J lost 5, with 11 bases in between. The V gene's germline CDR1 is MDHEN and CDR2 SYDVKM. The CDR3 region is CASSFLSVDNEQFF. The CDR3 nucleotides are TGTGCCAGCAGTTTCCTTTCGGTCGACAATGAGCAGTTCTTC.

This clone appeared a single time. The germline gene is not matched at one end of the junction; a read error may be the cause. The gene calls are TRBV7-9 and TRBJ2-7, with 7 bases fitting TRBD2. This CDR3 region has 14 residues. The V gene's germline CDR1 is SEHNR and CDR2 FQNEAQ (reference sequence). The chain's CDR3 is CSSSPPGLSGEQYF. Here the CDR3 DNA reads TGTTCCAGCAGCCCCCCGGGACTATCCGGCGAGCAGTACTTC.

The chain links TRBV2 to TRBJ1-1; TRBD1 might be the D (5 bases). CDR1 and CDR2 from the germline V gene are SNHLY and FYNNEI. V dropped 8 bases and J dropped 4 bases, with 17 bases sitting between them. The CDR3 loop spans 14 amino acids. CDR3 in amino acids: CASLESGYGTEAFF. The CDR3 DNA is TGTGCCAGCCTGGAATCAGGGTATGGCACTGAAGCTTTCTTT.

This clone was picked up one time. The chain joins TRBV5-1 to TRBJ2-5, with TRBD1 matching 8 bases. V gave up 0 bases and J gave up 5 bases; unmatched junction bases: 9. The CDR3 is 16 residues long. Germline-derived CDR1 and CDR2 are SGHRS and YFSETQ. CDR3 amino acids: CASSLVRQGRSETQYF. CDR3 coding DNA: TGCGCCAGCAGCTTGGTAAGACAGGGGCGATCGGAGACCCAGTACTTC.

The rearrangement links TRBV5-1 to TRBJ1-1, with 7 bases lining up with TRBD1. V shed 1 base, J shed 9 bases, and the junction held 6 bases outside the gene matches. Germline V CDR1 and CDR2: SGHRS, YFSETQ. This CDR3 contains 13 residues. CDR3 coding DNA: TGCGCCAGCAGCTTGAGGGGGGACAGACAAGCTTTCTTT. This codes for CASSLRGDRQAFF.

Details on this clone: Germline is not matched at one junction end, which may reflect a read error. This chain joins TRBV7-9 and TRBJ2-1, with 9 bases aligning to TRBD2. The CDR3 is 17 amino acids. Germline V lookup: CDR1 SEHNR, CDR2 FQNEAQ (reference sequence). The CDR3 is CSSSPLPGTSSPNEQFF. Written as DNA, the CDR3 is TGTTCCAGCAGCCCCCTCCCCGGGACTAGCTCCCCCAATGAGCAGTTCTTC.